The rows below give T cell receptor beta chains drawn from one sample of a study of blood T cell repertoires in COVID-19. Only in-frame clones appear in the TCRdb table, and some are missing; sequencing was by immunoSEQ multiplex PCR. The repertoire holds some 83,000 clones, with approximately 88% as singletons. Sample: peripheral blood. These receptors all stem from a man in his fifties or sixties with acute or convalescent COVID-19. CDR3s include the opening cysteine and the closing phenylalanine or tryptophan. D genes are given only for firm matches. Clone size appears in some rows only: once, few, many, or a class for an expanded clone.

clone size,D gene,V gene,J gene,CDR3 protein,CDR3 DNA
-,-,TRBV6-5,TRBJ1-4,CASSYSVQSNEKLFF,TGTGCCAGCAGTTACTCTGTACAGTCTAATGAAAAACTGTTTTTT
-,TRBD2,TRBV5-4,TRBJ2-3,CASSPGLAGTDTQYF,TGTGCCAGCAGCCCAGGACTAGCGGGCACAGATACGCAGTATTTT
-,-,TRBV24-1,TRBJ2-5,CATSVGGRDQETQYF,TGTGCCACCAGTGTGGGGGGTAGGGACCAAGAGACCCAGTACTTC
-,-,TRBV18,TRBJ2-4,CASTQDSLAKNIQYF,TGTGCCAGCACTCAGGACAGCCTAGCCAAAAACATTCAGTACTTC
-,-,TRBV6-5,TRBJ2-3,CASSPWTVTDTQYF,TGTGCCAGCAGTCCTTGGACAGTCACAGATACGCAGTATTTT
-,TRBD1,TRBV27,TRBJ1-2,CASIFPGQGVPNYGYTF,TGTGCCAGCATCTTTCCGGGACAGGGTGTCCCTAACTATGGCTACACCTTC
-,-,TRBV6-1,TRBJ1-5,CASSDLPAPGQPQHF,TGTGCCAGCAGTGACCTTCCCGCCCCGGGTCAGCCCCAGCATTTT
-,TRBD1,TRBV5-6,TRBJ2-1,CASSLAVRGPYNEQFF,TGTGCCAGCAGCTTGGCGGTCAGGGGGCCCTACAATGAGCAGTTCTTC
-,TRBD1,TRBV7-9,TRBJ1-2,CASSPRDREYGYTF,TGTGCCAGCAGCCCCCGGGACAGGGAGTATGGCTACACCTTC
-,-,TRBV7-8,TRBJ2-7,CASSRWDNSYEQYF,TGTGCCAGCAGTCGTTGGGACAACTCCTACGAGCAGTACTTC
-,TRBD1,TRBV5-1,TRBJ1-1,CASSSGTGVYQTEAFF,TGCGCCAGCAGCTCGGGGACAGGGGTTTATCAGACTGAAGCTTTCTTT
-,-,TRBV7-6,TRBJ1-4,CASSPLSTGNGEKLFF,TGTGCCAGCAGCCCCCTTAGTACAGGCAATGGAGAAAAACTGTTTTTT
few,TRBD1,TRBV6-5,TRBJ2-7,CASGLGTEAYEQYF,TGTGCCAGCGGGTTAGGGACAGAAGCCTACGAGCAGTACTTC
once,-,TRBV10-3,TRBJ1-6,CAISDPFRPLHF,TGTGCCATCAGTGATCCCTTCCGTCCCCTCCACTTT
-,-,TRBV5-6,TRBJ2-1,CASSLGTVREQFF,TGTGCCAGCAGCTTGGGGACAGTACGAGAGCAGTTCTTC
-,TRBD1,TRBV5-6,TRBJ2-3,CASSWTGGRSSTDTQYF,TGTGCCAGCAGCTGGACAGGGGGCCGATCTAGCACAGATACGCAGTATTTT
-,-,TRBV10-3,TRBJ1-2,CAISESSGLVFGYTF,TGTGCCATCAGTGAGTCGTCAGGGTTAGTGTTTGGCTACACCTTC
-,-,TRBV5-1,TRBJ2-1,CASSFQGGLINEQFF,TGCGCCAGCAGCTTCCAGGGGGGCCTTATAAATGAGCAGTTCTTC
-,-,TRBV6-1,TRBJ1-6,CASSERATGSSPLHF,TGTGCCAGCAGTGAAAGGGCCACGGGGTCATCACCCCTCCACTTT
once,-,TRBV14,TRBJ2-2,CASSQWSGELFF,TGTGCCAGCAGCCAATGGAGCGGGGAGCTGTTTTTT
-,TRBD1,TRBV6-5,TRBJ2-1,CAGDRAGGNEQFF,TGTGCCGGTGACAGGGCCGGAGGTAATGAGCAGTTCTTC
-,TRBD2,TRBV3-1/TRBV3-2,TRBJ2-3,CASSQHSGSGTDTQYF,TGTGCCAGCAGCCAACACAGCGGGAGTGGCACAGATACGCAGTATTTT
-,TRBD2,TRBV10-2,TRBJ2-7,CASSEGLAGVSYEQYF,TGCGCCAGCAGTGAAGGTCTAGCGGGAGTATCCTACGAGCAGTACTTC
-,-,TRBV18,TRBJ1-3,CASSPLRSGMVGNTIYF,TGTGCCAGCTCACCACTGCGGTCCGGGATGGTCGGAAACACCATATATTTT
-,TRBD1,TRBV2,TRBJ1-6,CASSHPGQGAPGLHF,TGTGCCAGCAGCCACCCGGGACAGGGGGCTCCGGGGCTCCACTTT
once,TRBD2,TRBV24-1,TRBJ2-3,CATSDLLAGVDTQYF,TGTGCCACCAGCGACTTACTAGCGGGGGTTGATACGCAGTATTTT
-,TRBD1,TRBV5-1,TRBJ1-2,CASSLGQGGGYTF,TGCGCCAGCAGCCTGGGACAGGGAGGCGGCTACACCTTC
-,TRBD1,TRBV3-1/TRBV3-2,TRBJ2-7,CASSQTGETFYEQYF,TGTGCCAGCAGCCAAACAGGGGAGACCTTCTACGAGCAGTACTTC
-,TRBD2,TRBV5-4,TRBJ2-5,CASSGRLAGEDETQYF,TGTGCCAGCAGCGGCCGACTAGCGGGGGAGGATGAGACCCAGTACTTC
-,-,TRBV3-1/TRBV3-2,TRBJ1-1,CASSQEGLNTEAFF,TGTGCCAGCAGCCAAGAGGGCCTGAACACTGAAGCTTTCTTT
-,-,TRBV7-8,TRBJ2-2,CASSPDETAVRTGELFF,TGTGCCAGCAGCCCCGACGAAACAGCGGTTAGGACCGGGGAGCTGTTTTTT
-,TRBD1,TRBV3-1/TRBV3-2,TRBJ1-4,CASSSNRGIRGEKLFF,TGTGCCAGCAGCTCAAACAGGGGGATCAGGGGTGAAAAACTGTTTTTT
-,-,TRBV27,TRBJ2-2,CASSPLAGELFF,TGTGCCAGCAGTCCACTAGCCGGGGAGCTGTTTTTT
few,TRBD1,TRBV2,TRBJ1-5,CASSEAGTGFQPQHF,TGTGCCAGCAGTGAAGCCGGGACAGGGTTCCAGCCCCAGCATTTT
-,TRBD1,TRBV3-1/TRBV3-2,TRBJ1-2,CASSQDLSGQGRLLYGYTF,TGTGCCAGCAGCCAAGATCTTTCTGGACAGGGGAGGCTTCTGTATGGCTACACCTTC
-,-,TRBV7-3,TRBJ2-3,CASSLTGGGTQYF,TGTGCCAGCAGCTTAACTGGGGGAGGTACGCAGTATTTT
-,TRBD2,TRBV5-4,TRBJ2-2,CASSPTTSGDGELFF,TGTGCCAGCAGCCCTACAACTAGCGGGGACGGGGAGCTGTTTTTT
once,-,TRBV15,TRBJ1-3,CATSKNTFSGNTIYF,TGTGCCACCAGCAAGAACACCTTCTCTGGAAACACCATATATTTT
-,TRBD1,TRBV14,TRBJ1-6,CASSHLGQNSPLHF,TGTGCCAGCAGCCACTTGGGACAGAATTCACCCCTCCACTTT
once,TRBD2,TRBV30,TRBJ2-7,CAWRPVIAGSYEQYF,TGTGCCTGGAGACCCGTAATAGCGGGCTCCTACGAGCAGTACTTC
-,TRBD2,TRBV3-1/TRBV3-2,TRBJ2-5,CASSPTSGAPETQYF,TGTGCCAGCAGCCCAACTAGCGGTGCCCCAGAGACCCAGTACTTC
-,-,TRBV4-1,TRBJ1-4,CASSQVHRGGATNEKLFF,TGCGCCAGCAGCCAAGTTCATCGGGGAGGGGCAACTAATGAAAAACTGTTTTTT
-,-,TRBV5-1,TRBJ1-6,CASSLIGRFARAISYNSPLHF,TGCGCCAGCAGCTTGATTGGGAGGTTTGCCCGGGCGATTTCCTATAATTCACCCCTCCACTTT
-,TRBD1,TRBV6-1,TRBJ1-2,CASSEATTGLINYGYTF,TGTGCCAGCAGTGAAGCCACGACAGGGTTGATTAACTATGGCTACACCTTC
-,-,TRBV28,TRBJ2-2,CASQQANTGELFF,TGTGCCAGCCAACAGGCAAACACCGGGGAGCTGTTTTTT
-,TRBD2,TRBV2,TRBJ2-1,CASRVTGTSGRAEQFF,TGTGCCAGCAGGGTAACCGGGACTAGCGGGAGGGCCGAGCAGTTCTTC
-,TRBD1,TRBV5-1,TRBJ2-5,CASSPTISTGQETQYF,TGCGCCAGCAGCCCGACCATCTCGACAGGGCAAGAGACCCAGTACTTC
-,TRBD2,TRBV9,TRBJ2-1,CASSLGTSGSHEQFF,TGTGCCAGCAGCCTCGGGACTAGCGGGAGTCACGAGCAGTTCTTC
-,TRBD2,TRBV5-1,TRBJ2-7,CASSALAEDYEQYF,TGCGCCAGCAGCGCCCTAGCGGAGGACTACGAGCAGTACTTC
-,TRBD2,TRBV7-7,TRBJ2-1,CASSQLAGSYNEQFF,TGTGCCAGCAGCCAACTAGCGGGGTCCTACAATGAGCAGTTCTTC
-,-,TRBV5-6,TRBJ1-4,CASSHPTVSTNEKLFF,TGTGCCAGCAGCCACCCGACAGTCTCAACTAATGAAAAACTGTTTTTT
-,-,TRBV6-6,TRBJ1-2,CASSYAGAGPNYGYTF,TGTGCCAGCAGTTACGCGGGGGCAGGGCCCAACTATGGCTACACCTTC
-,-,TRBV13,TRBJ1-1,CASSLGFSPGAPNTEAFF,TGTGCCAGCAGCTTAGGTTTCAGCCCAGGGGCTCCGAACACTGAAGCTTTCTTT